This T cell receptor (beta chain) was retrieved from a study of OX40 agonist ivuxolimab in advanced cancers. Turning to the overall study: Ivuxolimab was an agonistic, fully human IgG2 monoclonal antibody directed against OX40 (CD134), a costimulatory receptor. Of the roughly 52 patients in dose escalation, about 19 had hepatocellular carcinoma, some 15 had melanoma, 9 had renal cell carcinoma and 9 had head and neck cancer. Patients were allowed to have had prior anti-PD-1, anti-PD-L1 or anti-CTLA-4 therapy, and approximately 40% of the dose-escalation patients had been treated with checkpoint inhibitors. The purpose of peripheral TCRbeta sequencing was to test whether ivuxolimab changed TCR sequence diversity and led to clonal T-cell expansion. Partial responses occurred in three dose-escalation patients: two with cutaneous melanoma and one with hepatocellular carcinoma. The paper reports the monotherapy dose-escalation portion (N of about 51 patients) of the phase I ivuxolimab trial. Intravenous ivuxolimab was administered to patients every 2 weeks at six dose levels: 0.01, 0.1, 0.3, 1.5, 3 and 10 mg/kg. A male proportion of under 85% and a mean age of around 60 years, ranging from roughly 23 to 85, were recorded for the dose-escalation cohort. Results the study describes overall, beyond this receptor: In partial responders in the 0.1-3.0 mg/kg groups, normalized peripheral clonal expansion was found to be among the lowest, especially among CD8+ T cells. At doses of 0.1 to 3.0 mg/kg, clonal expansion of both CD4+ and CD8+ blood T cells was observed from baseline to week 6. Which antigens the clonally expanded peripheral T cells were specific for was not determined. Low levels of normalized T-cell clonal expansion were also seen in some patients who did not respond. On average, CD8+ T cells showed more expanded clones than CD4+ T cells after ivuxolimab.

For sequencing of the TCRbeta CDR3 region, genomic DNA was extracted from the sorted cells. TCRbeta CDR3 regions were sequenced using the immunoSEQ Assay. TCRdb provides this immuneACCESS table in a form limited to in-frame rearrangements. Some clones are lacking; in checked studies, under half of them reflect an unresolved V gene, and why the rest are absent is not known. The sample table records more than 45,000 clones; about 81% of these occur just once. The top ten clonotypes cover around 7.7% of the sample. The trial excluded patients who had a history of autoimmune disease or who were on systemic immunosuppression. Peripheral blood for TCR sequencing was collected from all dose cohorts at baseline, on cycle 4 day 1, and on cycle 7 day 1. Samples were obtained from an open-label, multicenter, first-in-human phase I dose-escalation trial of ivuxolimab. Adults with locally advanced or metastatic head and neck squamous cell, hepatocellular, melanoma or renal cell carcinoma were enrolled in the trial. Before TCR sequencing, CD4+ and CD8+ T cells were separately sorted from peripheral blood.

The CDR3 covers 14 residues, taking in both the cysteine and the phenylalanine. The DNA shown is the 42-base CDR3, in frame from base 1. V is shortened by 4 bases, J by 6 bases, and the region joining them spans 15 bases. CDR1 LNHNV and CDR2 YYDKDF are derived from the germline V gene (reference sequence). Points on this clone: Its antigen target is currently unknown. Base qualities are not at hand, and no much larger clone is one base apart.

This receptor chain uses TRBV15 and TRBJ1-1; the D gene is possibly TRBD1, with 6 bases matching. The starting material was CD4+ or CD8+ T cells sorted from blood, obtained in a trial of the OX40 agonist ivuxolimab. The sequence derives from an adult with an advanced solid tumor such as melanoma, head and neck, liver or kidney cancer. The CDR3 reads CATSIHQGWAEAFF. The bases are TGTGCCACCAGCATCCACCAGGGGTGGGCTGAAGCTTTCTTT.